Detailed here is one T cell receptor (beta chain). No antigen is known for it. This entry comes from a study of regulatory T cells. Points from the study as a whole: Patient repertoires had restricted TRB V-J pairs and skewed V and J usage, most in Tregs. In CD3G-deficient patients, conventional CD4+ T cells were enriched for hydrophobic CDR3 residues at positions 6 and 7.

The PCR used 52 TRBV and 13 TRBJ primers. The table came from immunoSEQ multiplex PCR; TCRdb's copy has only in-frame clones and leaves some out. The sample holds 20,000 to 25,000 clones, approximately 90% seen once. This CDR3 is built from 13 residues. V lost 6 bases to trimming and J lost 2 bases, with 7 bases between them. CDR1 and CDR2 (germline): WSHSY, SAAADI. V usage is TRBV10-2 and J usage is TRBJ2-2, with D perhaps TRBD2 (5 bases). The clonotype comes from a child aged 5-17 years with CD3G deficiency. Sequenced material: conventional CD4+ T cells sorted from blood. CDR3 region: CASRTGNTGELFF. CDR3 coding DNA: TGCGCCAGCAGGACGGGAAACACCGGGGAGCTGTTTTTT.